Presented here are 7 T cell receptor beta chains from one specimen sequenced in a study of T cell clonotyping in hematopoietic cell transplantation. The protocol was immunoSEQ multiplex PCR, while the TCRdb copy is restricted to in-frame clones and leaves out a portion. The sample includes some 16,000 clones, 85% to 95% of them seen just once. Specified time point: recipient sample about 28 days before transplant, after cytoreduction. The sample consisted of peripheral blood mononuclear cells, taken before stem cell transplant. The receptors originated from a man aged 18 to 30 with biphenotypic leukemia. Some clones in this sample may be carry-over from other donors' samples.

This clone was found once. The chain is built from TRBV6-5 and TRBJ1-6; tentatively, D is TRBD1 (6 bases). The V gene's germline CDR1 is MNHEY and CDR2 SVGAGI. V was clipped by 4 bases and J by 7 bases, with 17 bases between them. This CDR3 contains 16 residues. CDR3 coding DNA: TGTGCCAGCAGTTTAGGGGGTTATAACCCAAATTCACCCCTCCACTTT. Protein: CASSLGGYNPNSPLHF.

The chain recombines TRBV6-5 with TRBJ1-2; D is unclear. V lost 0 bases and J lost 4, with 15 bases in between. The CDR3 consists of 16 residues. Germline CDR1 and CDR2: MNHEY and SVGAGI. The CDR3 protein is CASSYSTPARAYGYTF. CDR3 nucleotides: TGTGCCAGCAGTTACTCGACCCCGGCTAGGGCCTATGGCTACACCTTC.

The chain is built from TRBV14 and TRBJ2-7; D is undetermined. Trimming removed 4 bases at V and 0 bases at J, with 7 bases between. Germline CDR1 and CDR2: SGHDN and FVKESK. The length of the CDR3 is 13 residues. CDR3 sequence (DNA): TGTGCCAGCAGCCCCTGGACCTCCTACGAGCAGTACTTC. It yields the protein CASSPWTSYEQYF.

A word on this clone: One end of the junction is discordant with germline, which a read error may explain. The chain recombines TRBV4-1 with TRBJ1-1; no clear D. Germline CDR1 and CDR2: MGHRA and YSYEKL. The CDR3 runs 11 residues. The CDR3 protein is CASSQDEVCRF. CDR3 DNA sequence: TGCGCCAGCAGCCAAGATGAGGTATGCCGTTTT.

V is TRBV28 and J is TRBJ2-3; D may be TRBD2 (6 bases). Per germline, CDR1 MDHEN and CDR2 SYDVKM. V lost 3 bases, J lost 0 bases, and 10 bases lay in between. The CDR3 is 15 residues long. CDR3 sequence: CASSFGGTSTDTQYF. The CDR3 region has the DNA TGTGCCAGCAGTTTTGGGGGGACGAGCACAGATACGCAGTATTTT.

This chain uses TRBV28 with TRBJ1-3; perhaps TRBD1 as D (6 bases). Germline V gene data show CDR1 as MDHEN and CDR2 as SYDVKM. Trimming left V 5 bases short and J 0 bases short, with 11 bases between. The length of the CDR3 is 15 residues. The CDR3 region is CASSQQGSSGNTIYF. DNA for the CDR3: TGTGCCAGCAGTCAACAGGGTAGCTCTGGAAACACCATATATTTT.

V gene TRBV28 combines with J gene TRBJ2-7; 8 nucleotides match TRBD1. This CDR3 is 14 amino acids long. CDR1 is MDHEN, CDR2 SYDVKM, per germline. The V and J ends lost 4 bases and 4 bases, in that order; junction bases with no gene match: 6. CDR3 sequence reads: CASSSPGQEYEQYF. Written as DNA, the CDR3 is TGTGCCAGCAGTTCTCCGGGACAGGAGTACGAGCAGTACTTC.